The 5 T cell receptor beta chains reported below all come from one sample, sequenced in a study of blood T cell repertoires in COVID-19. Repertoires were generated with immunoSEQ multiplex PCR, while TCRdb's copy carries only in-frame clones and drops some. The data contain 93,000 or so clones, about 89% of them seen just once; the ten biggest clones take up approximately 3.6%. The specimen was peripheral blood. The source of these receptors is a woman in her sixties or seventies with acute or convalescent COVID-19.

CDR3 DNA: TGCGCCAGCAGCTTCCGCCAGGGCCCGATGAATGAGCAGTTCTTC. Its protein product is CASSFRQGPMNEQFF. J is TRBJ2-1 and V is TRBV5-1, with D possibly being TRBD1 (5 bases). The V gene lost 2 bases and the J gene lost 7 bases, with 16 bases spanning the gap. Germline V gene data show CDR1 as SGHRS and CDR2 as YFSETQ. The CDR3 covers 15 residues.

The V call is TRBV2, the J call TRBJ1-4; a weak D match, TRBD1 (5 bases). Trimming took off 8 bases at V and 5 bases at J, with 12 bases between the two ends. The CDR3 extends over 13 amino acids. The germline V gene encodes CDR1 SNHLY and CDR2 FYNNEI. This CDR3 reads CASSGLPNEKLFF. The CDR3 DNA follows: TGTGCCAGCTCGGGACTTCCGAATGAAAAACTGTTTTTT.

This chain connects TRBV6-5 to TRBJ2-3; 10 nucleotides line up with TRBD2. CDR1 MNHEY and CDR2 SVGAGI come from the germline V gene. CDR3 length: 16 amino acids. V was clipped by 0 bases and J by 2 bases; unmatched bases: 2. The CDR3 region has the DNA TGTGCCAGCAGTTACTCCGGACTAGCGGACACAGATACGCAGTATTTT. This translates into CASSYSGLADTDTQYF.

V is TRBV3-1 (or the pseudogene TRBV3-2) and J is TRBJ2-1; 14 bases match TRBD2. CDR3 length: 15 amino acids. V shed 3 bases, J shed 9 bases, and the junction held 4 bases outside the gene matches. CDR1 is LGHDT, CDR2 YNNKEL, per germline (reference sequence). In nucleotides, the CDR3 is TGTGCCAGCAGCCATGGGACTAGCGGGAGATTTGAGCAGTTCTTC. It encodes CASSHGTSGRFEQFF.

V and J are TRBV12-3 or TRBV12-4 and TRBJ2-1, with 7 bases matching TRBD1. Trimming removed 5 bases from V and 8 bases from J; junction bases left unmatched: 6. There are 13 residues in the CDR3. The CDR3 DNA is TGTGCCAGCAGTCCTGCAGGGGGATATGAGCAGTTCTTC. It yields the protein CASSPAGGYEQFF.